The present T cell receptor beta chain was sequenced within a study of PD-1 blockade in classical Hodgkin lymphoma. Notes on the study in general: Undefined causes, possibly disease activity or prior therapy, underlie the repertoire differences. The study found that TCR diversity rose significantly by C4D1 in CD4+ but not CD8+ cells.

Relapses following autologous stem cell transplantation were seen in all patients, with brentuximab vedotin exposure varying. As regards this clone: The antigen remains undetermined.

V dropped 9 bases and J dropped 8 bases, with 25 bases sitting between them. The CDR3 has 15 residues. CDR1 is MDHEN and CDR2 is SYDVKM in the germline V gene. Sequencing was performed with immunoSEQ multiplex PCR; in TCRdb, only in-frame clones are kept and a portion is missing. The repertoire holds 100,000 to 120,000 clones, with nearly 90% as singletons. The sample consisted of peripheral blood mononuclear cells (PBMCs), taken before the second cycle of nivolumab. This chain uses TRBV28 with TRBJ1-2, with D possibly being TRBD1 (6 bases). The sequence was collected from a human donor with classical Hodgkin lymphoma. CDR3 amino acids: CASRREGRGGEGYTF. CDR3 bases: TGTGCCAGTAGGAGGGAGGGCAGGGGAGGAGAAGGCTACACCTTC.